The table lists the clone carrying this TCR beta chain with a count of one. Its target is not known. The source of the sample is a study of radiation and T cells in renal cell carcinoma. Study results and caveats: No pretreatment tumor biopsies were available for baseline clonotypes.

As to time point: blood 2 weeks post-SBRT. Documented treatment: 15 Gy SBRT to primary tumor, nephrectomy 4 weeks later. Here immunoSEQ multiplex PCR was the method, and the copy in TCRdb shows in-frame clones only, minus some. The table records 25,000 to 30,000 clones, 65% to 85% of them present only once. Specimen: blood, collected from a patient whose treatment included radiotherapy and nephrectomy. The TCR sequence derives from a man in his sixties with renal cell carcinoma.

The CDR3 coding sequence is TGCACCAGCAGCATTGGACGTGCACAAAGTCGGGCCAACGTCCTGACTTTC. It specifies CTSSIGRAQSRANVLTF. The chain has TRBV1 and TRBJ2-6. TRBV1 counts as a pseudogene. The CDR3 extends over 17 amino acids.